The following is a T cell receptor (beta chain) sequence with its context. Its specificity is not known. The junction differs from germline at one of its ends, possibly a read error. Study-wide findings and caveats: Tumor memory CD4+ T cell TCR gene usage was found to cluster with blood and lymph node memory CD4+ cells and with lymph node naive CD4+ cells. Tumor Tregs overlapped most with tumor, then blood, naive CD4+ cells.

TCRdb ran MiXCR on the 5' RACE reads and lists one entry per CDR3 protein. The sample has 50,000 to 65,000 distinct CDR3 sequences; less than 25% are singletons. Treg sorting used a CD4+CD25+CD127-/low gate. CDR3 length: 13 residues. CDR1 and CDR2 from the germline V gene are LGHDT and YNNKEL (reference sequence). The sample comprised tumor-infiltrating Tregs sorted from the breast tumor. This chain links TRBV3-1 with TRBJ2-4, with a tentative D call TRBD2 (6 bases). This sequence was found in a female donor with breast cancer. CDR3 loop: CASSQDRREPGDF. CDR3 DNA: TGCGCCAGCAGCCAAGACCGACGGGAGCCGGGGGACTTC.